The present TCR beta chain was sequenced within a study of blood T cells in healthy people across ages. The authors ran a second PCR of 7 to 11 cycles using a sample-barcoded 5' primer and a J-beta primer mix. TCRdb analysed the 5' RACE reads with MiXCR anew, one entry per CDR3 protein. Of 850,000 to 1,000,000 distinct CDR3 sequences in the sample, 40% to 60% were seen once. V was trimmed by 1 base and J by 5 bases, leaving 11 bases between them. The CDR3 consists of 14 residues. The V gene's germline CDR1 is SEHNR and CDR2 FQNEAQ (reference sequence). This clonotype was found once. The specimen sequenced was blood. The rearrangement links TRBV7-9 to TRBJ1-2; D unresolved. This clonotype originated in a man aged 25 to 45 in good health. The CDR3, as DNA: TGTGCCAGCAGCTTAGACCGGTCAGGATATGGCTACACCTTC. As protein: CASSLDRSGYGYTF.